This passage covers 20 T cell receptor beta chains from one sample sequenced in a study of spatial heterogeneity in lung cancer. Study-wide points: Within tumors, counts of expanded alpha and beta TCRs tracked tumor mutation counts.

TCRdb called the 5' RACE reads again in MiXCR, with one record for every CDR3 protein. The sample includes almost 7,500 distinct CDR3 sequences, 13% to 15% of them seen just once. No antigen has been identified for these receptors. Time point indicated: sample taken at primary tumor resection. The specimen comprised lung tumor tissue, sampled at surgery. These receptors originate from a female donor with early-stage non-small cell lung cancer.

This clonotype is deemed medium-sized (0.01 to 0.1%). Found in a library prepared for alpha chains, this beta chain is an off-target read, and its abundance has little meaning. The J gene is TRBJ2-5, the V gene TRBV12-3 or TRBV12-4, with 7 bases aligning to TRBD2. Unmatched junction bases numbered 6, after V lost 2 bases and J lost 6 bases. The CDR3 is 14 amino acids. CDR3 DNA: TGTGCCAGCAGTTTAAGGGTCGGGGGGAAGACCCAGTACTTC. Protein sequence: CASSLRVGGKTQYF.

This clonotype was counted at least ten times. This beta chain came through as a stray read in a library set up for alpha chains, and its size says little. The V gene is TRBV7-9, the J gene TRBJ2-7; tentatively, D is TRBD2 (7 bases). The germline CDR1 and CDR2 sequences are SEHNR and FQNEAQ (reference sequence). The CDR3 totals 15 residues. V lost 3 bases to trimming and J lost 5 bases, with 17 bases between them. CDR3 loop: CASSFRAGRGDEQYF. CDR3 nucleotides: TGTGCCAGCAGCTTTCGTGCGGGGAGGGGGGACGAGCAGTACTTC.

This clonotype is labeled as medium-sized. The library was prepared for alpha chains; this beta chain is a stray read, so its frequency means little. The rearrangement uses TRBV7-8 and TRBJ1-2; D is unclear. Looked up from germline, CDR1 is SGHVS and CDR2 is FQNEAQ. The V end was cut by 0 bases, the J end by 6 bases, with 8 bases between. The CDR3 covers 13 residues. For the CDR3, the DNA is TGTGCCAGCAGCTTAGCAGGGTGGAATGGCTACACCTTC. Amino acids: CASSLAGWNGYTF.

This clonotype showed up many times. This beta chain turned up in a library designed for alpha chains; as an off-target read, its abundance says little. The rearrangement uses TRBV5-6 and TRBJ2-1; TRBD2 matches at 7 bases. The CDR3 loop spans 17 amino acids. Germline assignment: CDR1 SGHDT and CDR2 YYEEEE. V trimming: 4 bases; J trimming: 2 bases; junction bases outside the gene matches: 12. The CDR3 is CASSPAAGGTTYNEQFF. CDR3 DNA: TGTGCCAGCAGCCCGGCGGCCGGGGGGACCACCTACAATGAGCAGTTCTTC.

At least ten counts were recorded for this clonotype. The library was prepared for alpha chains; this beta chain is a stray read, so its frequency means little. The chain employs TRBV20-1 and TRBJ1-4; D uncertain. This CDR3 contains 16 residues. V gave up 0 bases and J gave up 0 bases, with 11 bases separating them. The germline V gene encodes CDR1 DFQATT and CDR2 SNEGSKA (reference sequence). CDR3: CSARDARRTTNEKLFF. The DNA for the CDR3 is TGCAGTGCTAGAGATGCCCGAAGAACAACTAATGAAAAACTGTTTTTT.

Many counts were recorded for this clonotype. This beta chain represents an off-target read in a library built for alpha chains; its size is of limited meaning. V and J are TRBV28 and TRBJ1-6, with 9 bases matching TRBD1. Germline CDR1 and CDR2: MDHEN and SYDVKM. Trimming removed 3 bases from V and 7 bases from J; junction bases left unmatched: 7. The CDR3 extends over 16 amino acids. The CDR3 spells CASSFGGGQGNSPLHF. CDR3 sequence (DNA): TGTGCCAGCAGTTTCGGGGGCGGACAGGGGAATTCACCCCTCCACTTT.

This clonotype has ten or more counts. This beta chain appears as a stray read in a library generated for alpha chains; its size is not informative. This rearrangement joins TRBV7-2 to TRBJ1-1, with 7 bases lining up with TRBD1. CDR1 is SGHTA and CDR2 is FQGNSA in the germline V gene. V trimming: 5 bases; J trimming: 0 bases; junction bases outside the gene matches: 6. The CDR3 totals 15 residues. The CDR3 DNA is TGTGCCAGCAGCCCCCAACAGGGGCTGAACACTGAAGCTTTCTTT. Translated, it gives CASSPQQGLNTEAFF.

In this sample, this clonotype turned up many times. Because the library targeted alpha chains, this beta chain is an off-target read whose size means little. V and J are TRBV7-2 and TRBJ2-1; 10 bases are shared with TRBD2. The J segment lost 3 bases and the V segment lost 5 bases, leaving 4 bases of the junction unmatched. Germline loops: CDR1 SGHTA, CDR2 FQGNSA. The CDR3 covers 15 residues. CDR3 residues: CASSVSGGNYNEQFF. CDR3 coding DNA: TGTGCCAGCAGCGTTAGCGGGGGGAACTACAATGAGCAGTTCTTC.

This clonotype is medium-sized in the sample. Because this beta chain is a stray read in a library intended to capture alpha chains, its abundance should not be given much weight. This rearrangement joins TRBV6-6 to TRBJ1-2, with 9 bases identical to TRBD1. Looked up from germline, CDR1 is MNHNY and CDR2 is SVGAGI (reference sequence). J was trimmed by 0 bases and V by 6 bases; bases with no gene match: 5. This CDR3 comprises 15 residues. CDR3 nucleotides: TGTGCCAGCAGCAGCCGGACAGGGGCTAACTATGGCTACACCTTC. The encoded protein is CASSSRTGANYGYTF.

This clonotype appeared many times. This beta chain came through as a stray read in a library set up for alpha chains, and its size says little. The rearrangement uses TRBV20-1 and TRBJ2-5; TRBD1 agrees at 7 bases. This CDR3 is built from 16 residues. V lost 0 bases, J lost 4 bases, and 11 bases stayed unmatched. The V gene's germline CDR1 is DFQATT and CDR2 SNEGSKA (reference sequence). The CDR3 spells CSARDIRQGSPETQYF. Here the CDR3 DNA reads TGCAGTGCTAGAGATATCAGACAGGGTTCCCCAGAGACCCAGTACTTC.

This clonotype rates as medium-sized. Little can be read into the size of this beta chain, an off-target read in a library designed for alpha chains. V gene TRBV12-5 combines with J gene TRBJ2-5; D might be TRBD1 (6 bases). Trimming took off 5 bases at V and 5 bases at J, with 12 bases between the two ends. Germline-derived CDR1 and CDR2 are LGHNT and FRNRAP. The CDR3 contains 13 residues. The CDR3 nucleotides read TGTGCTAGTGGTCCCCAGGGGCTGGAGACCCAGTACTTC. This translates into CASGPQGLETQYF.

By its share, this clonotype is medium-sized. The library was built for alpha chains, so this beta chain is an off-target read and its size means little. The chain recombines TRBV20-1 with TRBJ2-7; D not certain. V lost 3 bases to trimming and J lost 1 base, with 7 bases between them. This CDR3 region has 12 residues. Germline V lookup: CDR1 DFQATT, CDR2 SNEGSKA (reference sequence). The DNA of the CDR3 is TGCAGTGCTAGCTCCCTATCCTACGAGCAGTACTTC. It translates to CSASSLSYEQYF.

This clonotype was seen ten or more times. This beta chain is an off-target read within a library intended for alpha chains, so its frequency means little. The chain employs TRBV20-1 and TRBJ2-4, with 9 positions matching TRBD1. CDR1 and CDR2 from the germline V gene are DFQATT and SNEGSKA (reference sequence). V was clipped by 3 bases and J by 7 bases; unmatched bases: 7. This CDR3 region has 14 residues. The CDR3 coding sequence is TGCAGTGCTAGTTCAGGACAGGGGCTCAACATTCAGTACTTC. Amino acids: CSASSGQGLNIQYF.

Regarding this clonotype: The size of this beta chain means little, since it is a stray read in a library made for alpha chains. This chain joins TRBV5-1 and TRBJ2-2; D unresolved. The CDR3 covers 16 residues. The germline CDR1 and CDR2 sequences are SGHRS and YFSETQ. V was shortened by 1 base and J by 0 bases, with 10 bases between the two germline ends. CDR3 in amino acids: CASSLPGAANTGELFF. The DNA of the CDR3 is TGCGCCAGCAGCTTGCCCGGAGCCGCGAACACCGGGGAGCTGTTTTTT.

This clonotype was found many times. This beta chain is an off-target read within a library intended for alpha chains, so its frequency means little. CDR3 nucleotides: TGCGCCAGCAGCTTGGGGCTAGCATTACGAGAGACCCAGTACTTC. This encodes CASSLGLALRETQYF. The V and J genes are TRBV5-1 and TRBJ2-5; a weak D match, TRBD2 (5 bases). Trimming removed 0 bases at V and 4 bases at J, with 13 bases between. Germline-derived CDR1 and CDR2 are SGHRS and YFSETQ. CDR3 length equals 15 residues.

This clonotype was recorded many times. This beta chain was picked up by a library intended for alpha chains and is off target, so its count carries little meaning. The genes are TRBV4-1 and TRBJ2-3; D is possibly TRBD1 (6 bases). Germline lookup yields CDR1 MGHRA and CDR2 YSYEKL. The CDR3 is made up of 15 amino acids. The V and J ends lost 0 bases and 6 bases respectively, with 13 bases between them. This CDR3 reads CASSQERPGADTQYF. Here the CDR3 DNA reads TGCGCCAGCAGCCAAGAGAGACCAGGGGCCGATACGCAGTATTTT.

This clonotype rates as medium-sized. Since it is a stray read in a library aimed at alpha chains, this beta chain has a size that is not meaningful. The chain joins TRBV5-4 to TRBJ1-2; D gene uncertain. The CDR3 is 16 residues long. Germline V gene lookup returns CDR1 SGHNT and CDR2 YYREEE (reference sequence). V lost 2 bases, J lost 4 bases, and 18 bases lay in between. The CDR3 nucleotides read TGTGCCAGCAGCTTCCCCCGCAGGAGGGTTAGCTATGGCTACACCTTC. It codes for CASSFPRRRVSYGYTF.

This clonotype ranks as medium-sized. A library made for alpha chains picked up this beta chain off target, so its size means little. The rearrangement uses TRBV6-1 and TRBJ2-4, with TRBD2 matching 10 bases. The CDR3 loop spans 16 amino acids. The junction had 8 bases not matched to a gene; V was cut back by 8 bases and J by 1 base. Germline loops: CDR1 MNHNS, CDR2 SASEGT. CDR3: CASRHSGGAAKNIQYF. DNA for the CDR3: TGTGCCAGCCGTCACAGCGGGGGGGCCGCCAAAAACATTCAGTACTTC.

This clonotype has a count of ten or more. Since the library was made to target alpha chains, this beta chain is a stray read and its abundance is not meaningful. The chain employs TRBV7-8 and TRBJ2-7; perhaps TRBD1 as D (6 bases). The CDR3 is 13 residues long. With 5 bases removed from V and 3 bases from J, the gap between germline ends came to 11 bases. The germline V gene has CDR1 SGHVS and CDR2 FQNEAQ. The CDR3 DNA sequence: TGTGCCAGCAGCCCTATCAGGGGCTACGAGCAGTACTTC. Its translation is CASSPIRGYEQYF.

A remark on this clonotype: For a library built for alpha chains, this beta chain is a stray read; little rests on its size. The rearrangement joins TRBV15 to TRBJ2-7; TRBD1 aligns across 8 bases. This CDR3 comprises 15 residues. Trimming cost V 1 base and J 6 bases; bases outside gene matches: 8. The V gene's germline CDR1 is LNHNV and CDR2 YYDKDF (reference sequence). CDR3 nucleotide sequence: TGTGCCACCAGCAGAGTTCGGCAGGGGGCGAGCGAGCAGTACTTC. Translating it yields CATSRVRQGASEQYF. The complete variable domain, with remaining parts taken from reference TRBV15 and TRBJ2-7, reads DAMVIQNPRYQVTQFGKPVTLSCSQTLNHNVMYWYQQKSSQAPKLLFHYYDKDFNNEADTPDNFQSRRPNTSFCFLDIRSPGLGDTAMYLCATSRVRQGASEQYFGPGTRLTVT.